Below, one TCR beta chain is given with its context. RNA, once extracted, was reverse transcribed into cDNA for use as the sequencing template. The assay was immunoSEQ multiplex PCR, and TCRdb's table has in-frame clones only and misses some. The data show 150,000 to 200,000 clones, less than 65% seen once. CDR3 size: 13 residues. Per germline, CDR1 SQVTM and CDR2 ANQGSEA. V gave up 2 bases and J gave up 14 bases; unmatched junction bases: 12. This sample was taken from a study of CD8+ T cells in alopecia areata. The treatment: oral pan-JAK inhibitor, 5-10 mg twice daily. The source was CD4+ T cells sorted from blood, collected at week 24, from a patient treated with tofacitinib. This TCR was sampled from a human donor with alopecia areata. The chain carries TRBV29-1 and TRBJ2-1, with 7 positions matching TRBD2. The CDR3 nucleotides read TGCAGCGTTGAAAGGCCCCTGAGCCGGGGGGAGTTCTTC. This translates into CSVERPLSRGEFF.